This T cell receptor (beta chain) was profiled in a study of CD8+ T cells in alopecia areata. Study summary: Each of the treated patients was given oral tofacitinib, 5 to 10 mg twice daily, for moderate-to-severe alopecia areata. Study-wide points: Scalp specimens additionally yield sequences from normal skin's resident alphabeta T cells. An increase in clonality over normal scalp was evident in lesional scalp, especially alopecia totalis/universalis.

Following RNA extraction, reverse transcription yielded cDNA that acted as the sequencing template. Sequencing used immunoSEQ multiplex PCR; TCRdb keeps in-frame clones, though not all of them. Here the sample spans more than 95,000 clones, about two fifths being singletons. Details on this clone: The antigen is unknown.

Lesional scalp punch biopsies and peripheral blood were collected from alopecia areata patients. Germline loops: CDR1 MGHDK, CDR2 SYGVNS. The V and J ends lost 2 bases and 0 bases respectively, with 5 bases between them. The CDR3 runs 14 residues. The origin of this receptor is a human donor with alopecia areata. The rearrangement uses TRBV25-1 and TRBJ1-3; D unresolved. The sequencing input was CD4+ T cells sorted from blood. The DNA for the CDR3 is TGTGCCAGCAGTGAACGGAGCTCTGGAAACACCATATATTTT. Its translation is CASSERSSGNTIYF.